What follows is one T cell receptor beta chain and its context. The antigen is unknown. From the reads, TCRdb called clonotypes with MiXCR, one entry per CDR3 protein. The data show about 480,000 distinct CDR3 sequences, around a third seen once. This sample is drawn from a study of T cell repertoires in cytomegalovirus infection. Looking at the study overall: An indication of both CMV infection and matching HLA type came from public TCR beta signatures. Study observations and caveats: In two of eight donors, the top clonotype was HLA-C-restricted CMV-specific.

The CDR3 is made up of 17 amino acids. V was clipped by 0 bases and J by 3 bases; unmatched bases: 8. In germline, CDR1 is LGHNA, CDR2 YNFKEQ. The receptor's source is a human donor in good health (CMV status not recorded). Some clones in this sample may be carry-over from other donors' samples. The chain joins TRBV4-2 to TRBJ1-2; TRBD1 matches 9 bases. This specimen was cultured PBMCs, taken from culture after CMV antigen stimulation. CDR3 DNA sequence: TGTGCCAGCAGCCAAGAGTTTTACTGGGACAGGGACTATGGCTACACCTTC. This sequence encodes CASSQEFYWDRDYGYTF.